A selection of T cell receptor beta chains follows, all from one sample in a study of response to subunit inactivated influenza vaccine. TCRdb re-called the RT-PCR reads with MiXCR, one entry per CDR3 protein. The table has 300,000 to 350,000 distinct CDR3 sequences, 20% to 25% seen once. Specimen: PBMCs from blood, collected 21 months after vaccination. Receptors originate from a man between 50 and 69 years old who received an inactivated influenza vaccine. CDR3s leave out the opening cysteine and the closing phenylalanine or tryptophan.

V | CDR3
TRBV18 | ASSVDGYGYT
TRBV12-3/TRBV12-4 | ASSLRGVQETQY
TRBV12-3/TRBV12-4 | ATRAGGEEKLF
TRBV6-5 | ASSYYPPGFSYNSPLH
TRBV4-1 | ASSQQQGTGREQY
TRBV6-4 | ASSEMGQSGELF
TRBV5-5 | ASSPWDMRGELF
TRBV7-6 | ASSRGTNPMNTEAF
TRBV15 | ATSGYNLLAGYHNEQF
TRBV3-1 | ASSQGKRNTIY
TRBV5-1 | ASSFRARKNIQY
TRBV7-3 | ASSLQGGPFSNYGYT
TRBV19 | ASSKGQENNEQF
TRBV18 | ASSPSTGDNSPLH
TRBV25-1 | ASSEVGRVAEAF
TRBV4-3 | ASSQDQGPNEKLF
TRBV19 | ASSKGTGTNYGYT
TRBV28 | ASSFLRTGSQETQY
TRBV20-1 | SASDYRGNTGELF
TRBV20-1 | SARPGGLRGEQF
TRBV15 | ATSRDPTDTQY
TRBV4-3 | ASSQERTENSPLH
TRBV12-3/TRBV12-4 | ASSLQLSGNTIY
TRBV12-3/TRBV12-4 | ASSLGRTGRGYNSPLH
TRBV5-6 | ARGAGLAGGSSSTDTQY
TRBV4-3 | ASSQESGSTQGEQY
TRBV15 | ATSRTFMGSRGNTIY
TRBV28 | ASSSPQGINQPQH
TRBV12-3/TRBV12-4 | ASSLDYSPETQY
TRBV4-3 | ASSQDVSSGANVLT
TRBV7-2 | ASSLGGPAEAF
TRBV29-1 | SVLGIVEGIENIQY
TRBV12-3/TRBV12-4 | ASSFRDRSYEQY
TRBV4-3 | ASSQDRSPLH
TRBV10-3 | AISESGRASEQY
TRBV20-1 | SAREGGRIDEQF
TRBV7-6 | ASSLGTSSNQPQH